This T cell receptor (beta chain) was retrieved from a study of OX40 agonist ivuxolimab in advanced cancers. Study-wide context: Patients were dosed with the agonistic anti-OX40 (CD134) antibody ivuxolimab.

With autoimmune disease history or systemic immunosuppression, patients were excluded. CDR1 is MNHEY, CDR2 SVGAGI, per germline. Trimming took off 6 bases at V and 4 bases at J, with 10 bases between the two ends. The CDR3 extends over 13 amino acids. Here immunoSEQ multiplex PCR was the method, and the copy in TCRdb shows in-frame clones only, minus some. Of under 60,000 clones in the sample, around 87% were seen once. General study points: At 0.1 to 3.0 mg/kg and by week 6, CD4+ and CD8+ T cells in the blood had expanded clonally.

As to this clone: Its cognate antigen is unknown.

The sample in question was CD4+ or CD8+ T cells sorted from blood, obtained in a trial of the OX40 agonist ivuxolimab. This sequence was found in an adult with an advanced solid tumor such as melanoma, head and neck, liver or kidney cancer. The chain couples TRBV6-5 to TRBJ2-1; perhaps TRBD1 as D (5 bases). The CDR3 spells CASRLGVYNEQFF. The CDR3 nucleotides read TGTGCCAGCAGGTTAGGGGTATACAATGAGCAGTTCTTC.